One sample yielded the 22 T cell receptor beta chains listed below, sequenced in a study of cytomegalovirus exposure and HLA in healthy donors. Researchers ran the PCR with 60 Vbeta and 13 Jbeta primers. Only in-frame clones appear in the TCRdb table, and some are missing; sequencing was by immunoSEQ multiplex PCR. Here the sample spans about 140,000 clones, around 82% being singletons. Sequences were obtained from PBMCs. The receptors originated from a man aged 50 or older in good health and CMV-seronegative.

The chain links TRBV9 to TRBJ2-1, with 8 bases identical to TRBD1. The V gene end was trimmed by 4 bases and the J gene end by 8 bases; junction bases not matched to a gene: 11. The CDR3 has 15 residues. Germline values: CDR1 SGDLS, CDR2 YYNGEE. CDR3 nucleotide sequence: TGTGCCAGCAGCTACCGGACAGGGCCTGGTGATGAGCAGTTCTTC. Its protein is CASSYRTGPGDEQFF.

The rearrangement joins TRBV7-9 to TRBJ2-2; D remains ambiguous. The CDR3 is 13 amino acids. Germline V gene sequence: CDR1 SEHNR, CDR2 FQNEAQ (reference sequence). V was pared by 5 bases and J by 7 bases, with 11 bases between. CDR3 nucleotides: TGTGCCAGCAGCATCCAGGCAGTCGGGGAGCTGTTTTTT. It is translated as CASSIQAVGELFF.

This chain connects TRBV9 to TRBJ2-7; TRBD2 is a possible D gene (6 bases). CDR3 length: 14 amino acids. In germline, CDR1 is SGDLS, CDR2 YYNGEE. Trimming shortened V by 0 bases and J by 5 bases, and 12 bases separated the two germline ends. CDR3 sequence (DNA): TGTGCCAGCAGCGTAGCTTGGGGGGACCACGAGCAGTACTTC. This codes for CASSVAWGDHEQYF.

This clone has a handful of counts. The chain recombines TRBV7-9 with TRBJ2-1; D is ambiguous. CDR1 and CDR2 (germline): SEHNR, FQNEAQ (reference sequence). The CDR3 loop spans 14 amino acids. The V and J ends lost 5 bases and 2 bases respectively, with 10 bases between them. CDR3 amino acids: CASSPSYAYNEQFF. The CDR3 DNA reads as TGTGCCAGCAGCCCCAGTTACGCCTACAATGAGCAGTTCTTC.

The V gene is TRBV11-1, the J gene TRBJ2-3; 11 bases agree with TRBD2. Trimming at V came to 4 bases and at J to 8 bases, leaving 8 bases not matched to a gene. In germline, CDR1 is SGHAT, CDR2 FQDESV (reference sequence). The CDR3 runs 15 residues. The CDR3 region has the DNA TGTGCCAGCAGCTCCCCGACTAGCGGGGTTTTTACGCAGTATTTT. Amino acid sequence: CASSSPTSGVFTQYF.

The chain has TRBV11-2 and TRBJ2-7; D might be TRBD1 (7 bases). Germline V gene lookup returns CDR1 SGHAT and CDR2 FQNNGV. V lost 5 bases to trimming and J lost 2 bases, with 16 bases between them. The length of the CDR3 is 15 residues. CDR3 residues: CASSPPTGRPYEQYF. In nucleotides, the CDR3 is TGTGCCAGCAGCCCCCCGACAGGGAGGCCCTACGAGCAGTACTTC. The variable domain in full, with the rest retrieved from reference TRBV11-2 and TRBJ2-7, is EAGVAQSPRYKIIEKRQSVAFWCNPISGHATLYWYQQILGQGPKLLIQFQNNGVVDDSQLPKDRFSAERLKGVDSTLKIQPAKLEDSAVYLCASSPPTGRPYEQYFGPGTRLTVT.

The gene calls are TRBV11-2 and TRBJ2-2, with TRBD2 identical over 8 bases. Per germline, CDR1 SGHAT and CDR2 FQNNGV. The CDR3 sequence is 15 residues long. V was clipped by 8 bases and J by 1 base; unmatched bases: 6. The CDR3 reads CASARGGGNTGELFF. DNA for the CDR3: TGTGCCAGCGCCCGGGGGGGCGGGAACACCGGGGAGCTGTTTTTT.

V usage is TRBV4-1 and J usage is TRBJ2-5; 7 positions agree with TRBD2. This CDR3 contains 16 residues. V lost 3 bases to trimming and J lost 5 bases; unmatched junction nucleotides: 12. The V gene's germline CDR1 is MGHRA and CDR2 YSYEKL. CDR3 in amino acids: CASSQLLGLVGETQYF. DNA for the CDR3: TGCGCCAGCAGCCAGCTCCTAGGACTAGTTGGTGAGACCCAGTACTTC.

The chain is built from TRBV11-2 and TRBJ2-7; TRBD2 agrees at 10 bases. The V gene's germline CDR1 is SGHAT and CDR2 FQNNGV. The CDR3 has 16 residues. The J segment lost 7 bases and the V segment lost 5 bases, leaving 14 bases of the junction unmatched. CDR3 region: CASSQRPAGGASEQYF. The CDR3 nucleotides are TGTGCCAGCAGCCAAAGACCAGCGGGAGGGGCGTCGGAGCAGTACTTC.

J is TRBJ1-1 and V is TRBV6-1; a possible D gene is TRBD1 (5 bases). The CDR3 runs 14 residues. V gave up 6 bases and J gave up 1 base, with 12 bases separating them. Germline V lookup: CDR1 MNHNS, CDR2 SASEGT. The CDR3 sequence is CASRHKQENTEAFF. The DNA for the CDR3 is TGTGCCAGCAGGCATAAACAGGAGAACACTGAAGCTTTCTTT.

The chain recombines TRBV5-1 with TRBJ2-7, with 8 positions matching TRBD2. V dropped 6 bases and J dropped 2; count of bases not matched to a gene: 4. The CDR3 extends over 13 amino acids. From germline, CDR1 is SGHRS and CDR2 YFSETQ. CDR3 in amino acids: CASTLAGTYEQYF. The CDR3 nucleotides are TGCGCCAGCACCTTAGCGGGGACCTACGAGCAGTACTTC.

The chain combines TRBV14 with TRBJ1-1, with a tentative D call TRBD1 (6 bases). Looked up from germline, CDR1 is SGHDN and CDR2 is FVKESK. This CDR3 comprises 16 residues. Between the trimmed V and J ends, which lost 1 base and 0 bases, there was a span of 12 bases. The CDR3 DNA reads TGTGCCAGCAGCCAAGCGGGAAGGGGGTTGAACACTGAAGCTTTCTTT. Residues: CASSQAGRGLNTEAFF.

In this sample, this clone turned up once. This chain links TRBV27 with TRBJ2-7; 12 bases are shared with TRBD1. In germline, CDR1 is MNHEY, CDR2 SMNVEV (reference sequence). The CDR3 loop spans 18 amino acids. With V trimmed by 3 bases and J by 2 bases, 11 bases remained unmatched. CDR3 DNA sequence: TGTGCCAGCAGTTTGTACACGGGACAGGGGGCCCAACCCTACGAGCAGTACTTC. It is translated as CASSLYTGQGAQPYEQYF.

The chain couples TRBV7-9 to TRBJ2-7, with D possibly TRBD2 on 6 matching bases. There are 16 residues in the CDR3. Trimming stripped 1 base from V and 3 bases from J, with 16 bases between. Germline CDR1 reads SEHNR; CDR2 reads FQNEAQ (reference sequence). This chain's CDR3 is CASSLETGSWFYEQYF. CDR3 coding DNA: TGTGCCAGCAGCTTAGAGACCGGGAGTTGGTTCTACGAGCAGTACTTC.

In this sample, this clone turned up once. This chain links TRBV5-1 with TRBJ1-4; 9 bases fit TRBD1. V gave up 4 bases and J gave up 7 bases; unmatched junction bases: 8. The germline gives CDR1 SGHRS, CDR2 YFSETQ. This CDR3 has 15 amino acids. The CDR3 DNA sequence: TGCGCCAGCAGCGCAGGGACAGGGAGGGGTGAAAAACTGTTTTTT. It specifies CASSAGTGRGEKLFF.

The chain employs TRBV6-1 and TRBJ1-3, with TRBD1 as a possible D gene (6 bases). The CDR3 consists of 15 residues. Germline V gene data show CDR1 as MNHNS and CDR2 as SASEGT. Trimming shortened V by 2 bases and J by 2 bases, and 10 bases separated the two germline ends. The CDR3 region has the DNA TGTGCCAGCAGTGAACAGTCAGGGGCTGGAAACACCATATATTTT. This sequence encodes CASSEQSGAGNTIYF.

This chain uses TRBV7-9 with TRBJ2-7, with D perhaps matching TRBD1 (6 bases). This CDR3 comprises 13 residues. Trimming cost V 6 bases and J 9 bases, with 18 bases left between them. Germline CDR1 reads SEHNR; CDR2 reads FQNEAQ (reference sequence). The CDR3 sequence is CASRRQDNSWQYF. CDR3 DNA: TGTGCCAGCAGAAGACAGGATAACTCTTGGCAGTACTTC.

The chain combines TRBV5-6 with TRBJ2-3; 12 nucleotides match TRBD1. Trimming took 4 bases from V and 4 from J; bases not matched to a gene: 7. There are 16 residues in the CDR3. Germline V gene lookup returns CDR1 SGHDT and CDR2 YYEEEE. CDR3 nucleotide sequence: TGTGCCAGCAGCGCGCTGGGACAGGGGGCGTCAGATACGCAGTATTTT. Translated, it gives CASSALGQGASDTQYF.

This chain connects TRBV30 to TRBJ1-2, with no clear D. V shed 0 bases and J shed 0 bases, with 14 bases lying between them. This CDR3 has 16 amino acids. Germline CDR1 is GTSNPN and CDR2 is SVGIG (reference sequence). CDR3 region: CAWSVRLVPANYGYTF. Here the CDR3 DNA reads TGTGCCTGGAGTGTTCGACTCGTACCTGCTAACTATGGCTACACCTTC.

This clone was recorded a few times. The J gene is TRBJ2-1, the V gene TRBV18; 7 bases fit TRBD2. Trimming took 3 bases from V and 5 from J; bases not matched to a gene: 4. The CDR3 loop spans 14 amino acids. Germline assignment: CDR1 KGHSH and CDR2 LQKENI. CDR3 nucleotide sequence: TGTGCCAGCTCACCGGCTAGCGGTCACAATGAGCAGTTCTTC. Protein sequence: CASSPASGHNEQFF.

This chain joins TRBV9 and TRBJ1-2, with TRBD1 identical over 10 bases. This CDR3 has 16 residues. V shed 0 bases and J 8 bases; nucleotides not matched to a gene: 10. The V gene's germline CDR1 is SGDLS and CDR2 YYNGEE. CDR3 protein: CASSVATGDRGHGYTF. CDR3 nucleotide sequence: TGTGCCAGCAGCGTAGCTACGGGAGACAGGGGGCACGGCTACACCTTC.

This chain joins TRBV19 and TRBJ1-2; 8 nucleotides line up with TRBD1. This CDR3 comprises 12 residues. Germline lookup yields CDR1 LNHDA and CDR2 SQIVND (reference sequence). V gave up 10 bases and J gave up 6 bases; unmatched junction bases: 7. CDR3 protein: CAITTGANGYTF. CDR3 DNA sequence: TGTGCCATTACGACAGGGGCCAATGGCTACACCTTC.